This record covers a single T cell receptor beta chain. An end of the junction does not agree with germline; a read error may underlie this. The table came from immunoSEQ multiplex PCR; TCRdb's copy has only in-frame clones and leaves some out. The repertoire includes about 150,000 clones, about 80% of them detected once, and 13% sits in the top ten. Germline CDR1 reads LGHNT; CDR2 reads FRNRAP. The CDR3 is made up of 12 amino acids. This sample is part of a study of blood T cell repertoires in COVID-19. The wider study: Donors in the United States, Italy and Spain gave samples during acute or convalescent COVID-19.

The sequenced sample consisted of peripheral blood. This clonotype was obtained from a man between 65 and 85 years old who had recovered from COVID-19. The V call is TRBV12-5, the J call TRBJ1-1, with 7 bases that match TRBD1. DNA for the CDR3: TGTGCTAGTGGTTTGGCCGCTGGGGACAGCGGATTT. Translating it yields CASGLAAGDSGF.